The entry below gives a single T cell receptor (beta chain) sequence along with its context. The source material, RNA transcripts, was used to amplify TCR beta CDR3 regions. The HTBI set primed first-round TCR CDR3 RT-PCR. One entry per CDR3 protein results from TCRdb running MiXCR on the multiplex PCR reads. Here the sample spans 350,000 to 400,000 distinct CDR3 sequences, under 15% being singletons. The data belong to a study of T cells in Graves' hyperthyroidism and ophthalmopathy. Trimming shortened V by 2 bases and J by 7 bases, and 21 bases separated the two germline ends. CDR1 is SGHDN, CDR2 FVKESK, per germline. The CDR3 extends over 17 amino acids.

The chain is built from TRBV14 and TRBJ2-1; no firm D call. The sample consisted of blood. The sequence was collected from a woman in her twenties or thirties with Graves' hyperthyroidism. The CDR3 DNA is TGTGCCAGCAGCCAAAGACCAAGGCAGCCACGTGGGAATGAGCAGTTCTTC. Its translation: CASSQRPRQPRGNEQFF.